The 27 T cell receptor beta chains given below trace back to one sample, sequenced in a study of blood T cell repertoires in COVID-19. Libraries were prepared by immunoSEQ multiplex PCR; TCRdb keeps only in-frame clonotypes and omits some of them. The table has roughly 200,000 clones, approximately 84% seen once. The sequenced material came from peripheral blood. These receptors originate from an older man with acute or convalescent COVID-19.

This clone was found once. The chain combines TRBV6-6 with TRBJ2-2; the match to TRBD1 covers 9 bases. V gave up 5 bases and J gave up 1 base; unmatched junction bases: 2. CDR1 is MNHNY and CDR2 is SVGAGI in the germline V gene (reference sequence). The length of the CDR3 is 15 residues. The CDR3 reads CASSKGQGNTGELFF. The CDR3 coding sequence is TGTGCCAGCAGTAAGGGACAGGGGAACACCGGGGAGCTGTTTTTT.

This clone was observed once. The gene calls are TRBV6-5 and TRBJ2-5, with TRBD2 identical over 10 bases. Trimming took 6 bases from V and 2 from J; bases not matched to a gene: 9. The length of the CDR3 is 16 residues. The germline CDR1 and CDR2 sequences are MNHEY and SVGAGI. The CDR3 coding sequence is TGTGCCAGCAGCTACCGACTAGCGGGCTTACAAGAGACCCAGTACTTC. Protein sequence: CASSYRLAGLQETQYF.

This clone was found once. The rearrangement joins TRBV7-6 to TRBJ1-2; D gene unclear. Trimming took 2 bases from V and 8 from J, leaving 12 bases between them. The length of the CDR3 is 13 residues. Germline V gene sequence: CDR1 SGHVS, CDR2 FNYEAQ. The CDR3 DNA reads TGTGCCAGCAGCTTATACCCCATCGGGGGCTACACCTTC. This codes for CASSLYPIGGYTF.

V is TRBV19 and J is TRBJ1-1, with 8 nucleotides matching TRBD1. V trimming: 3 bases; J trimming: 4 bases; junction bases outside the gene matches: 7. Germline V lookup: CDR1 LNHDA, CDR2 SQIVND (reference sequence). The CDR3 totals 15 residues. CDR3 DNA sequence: TGTGCCAGTAGTATTCGCGGACAGGGATCCACTGAAGCTTTCTTT. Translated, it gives CASSIRGQGSTEAFF.

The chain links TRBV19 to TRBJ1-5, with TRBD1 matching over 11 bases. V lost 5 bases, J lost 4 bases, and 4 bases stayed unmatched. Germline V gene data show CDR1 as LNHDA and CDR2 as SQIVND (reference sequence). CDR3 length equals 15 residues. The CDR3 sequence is CASSGTGGLNQPQHF. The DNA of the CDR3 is TGTGCCAGTAGTGGGACAGGGGGATTGAATCAGCCCCAGCATTTT.

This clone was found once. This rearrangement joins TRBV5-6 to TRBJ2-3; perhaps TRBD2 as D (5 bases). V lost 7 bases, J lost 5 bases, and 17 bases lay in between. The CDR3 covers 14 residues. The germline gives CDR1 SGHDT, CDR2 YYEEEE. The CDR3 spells CASGPNTGEDTQYF. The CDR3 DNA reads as TGTGCCAGCGGCCCGAACACCGGGGAAGATACGCAGTATTTT.

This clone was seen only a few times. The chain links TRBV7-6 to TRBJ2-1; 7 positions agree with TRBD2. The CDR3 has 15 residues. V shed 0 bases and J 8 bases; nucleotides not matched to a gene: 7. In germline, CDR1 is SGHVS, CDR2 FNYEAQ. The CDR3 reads CASSLARGRVYEQFF. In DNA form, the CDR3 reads TGTGCCAGCAGCTTAGCTCGCGGGAGAGTGTATGAGCAGTTCTTC. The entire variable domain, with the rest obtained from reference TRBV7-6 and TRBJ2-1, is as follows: GAGVSQSPRYKVTKRGQDVALRCDPISGHVSLYWYRQALGQGPEFLTYFNYEAQQDKSGLPNDRFSAERPEGSISTLTIQRTEQRDSAMYRCASSLARGRVYEQFFGPGTRLTVL.

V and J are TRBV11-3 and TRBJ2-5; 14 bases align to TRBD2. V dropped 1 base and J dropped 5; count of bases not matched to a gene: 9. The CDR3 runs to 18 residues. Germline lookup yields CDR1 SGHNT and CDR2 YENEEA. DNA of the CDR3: TGTGCCAGCAGCTTAGCCCACGGGACTAGCGGGAGTGCTGAGACCCAGTACTTC. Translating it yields CASSLAHGTSGSAETQYF.

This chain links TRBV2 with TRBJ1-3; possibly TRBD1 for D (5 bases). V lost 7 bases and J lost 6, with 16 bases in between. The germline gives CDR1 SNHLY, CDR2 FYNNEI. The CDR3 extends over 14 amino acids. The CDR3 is CASTGTAGANTIYF. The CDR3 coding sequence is TGTGCCAGCACCGGGACGGCGGGAGCAAACACCATATATTTT.

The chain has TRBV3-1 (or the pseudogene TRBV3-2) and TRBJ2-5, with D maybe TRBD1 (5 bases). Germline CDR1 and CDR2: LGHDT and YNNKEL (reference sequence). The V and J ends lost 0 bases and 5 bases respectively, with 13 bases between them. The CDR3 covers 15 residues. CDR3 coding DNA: TGTGCCAGCAGCCAAGATGTCGGACACTTGGAGACCCAGTACTTC. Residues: CASSQDVGHLETQYF.

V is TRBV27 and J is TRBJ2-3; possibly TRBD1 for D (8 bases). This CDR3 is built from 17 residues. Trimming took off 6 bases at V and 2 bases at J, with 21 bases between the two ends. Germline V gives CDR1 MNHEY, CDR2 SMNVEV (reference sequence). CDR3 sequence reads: CASRSINRGGNTDTQYF. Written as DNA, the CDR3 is TGTGCCAGCAGGAGTATCAACAGGGGGGGTAACACAGATACGCAGTATTTT.

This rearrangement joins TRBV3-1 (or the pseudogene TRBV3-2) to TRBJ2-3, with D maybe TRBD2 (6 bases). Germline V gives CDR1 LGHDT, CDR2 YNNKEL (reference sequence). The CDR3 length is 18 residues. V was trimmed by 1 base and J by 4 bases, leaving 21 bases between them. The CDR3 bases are TGTGCCAGCAGCCAAGTCTCAAGGGGCGGGGCGCTGGCAGATACGCAGTATTTT. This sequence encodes CASSQVSRGGALADTQYF.

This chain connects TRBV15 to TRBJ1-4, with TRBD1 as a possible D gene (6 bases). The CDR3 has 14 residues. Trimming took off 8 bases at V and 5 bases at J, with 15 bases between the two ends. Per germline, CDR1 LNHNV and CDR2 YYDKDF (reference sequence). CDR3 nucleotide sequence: TGTGCCACCGCTAAGGACAGAACGAATGAAAAACTGTTTTTT. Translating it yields CATAKDRTNEKLFF.

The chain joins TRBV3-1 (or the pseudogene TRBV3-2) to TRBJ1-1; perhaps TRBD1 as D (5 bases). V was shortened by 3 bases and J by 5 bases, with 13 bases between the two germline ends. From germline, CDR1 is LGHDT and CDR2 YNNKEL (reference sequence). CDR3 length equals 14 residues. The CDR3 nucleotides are TGTGCCAGCAGCCACCCGGGGAGGGGTACTGAAGCTTTCTTT. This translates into CASSHPGRGTEAFF.

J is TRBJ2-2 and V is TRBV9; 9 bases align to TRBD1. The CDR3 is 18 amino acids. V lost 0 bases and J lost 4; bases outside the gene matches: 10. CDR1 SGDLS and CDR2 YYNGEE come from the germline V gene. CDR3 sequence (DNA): TGTGCCAGCAGCGTAGCCACCCTGGGACAGGGACTCACCGGGGAGCTGTTTTTT. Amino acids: CASSVATLGQGLTGELFF.

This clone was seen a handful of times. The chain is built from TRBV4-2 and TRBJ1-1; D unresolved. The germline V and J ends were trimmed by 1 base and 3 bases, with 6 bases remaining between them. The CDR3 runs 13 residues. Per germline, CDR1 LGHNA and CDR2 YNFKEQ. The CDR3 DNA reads TGTGCCAGCAGCCAAGGACTGTACACTGAAGCTTTCTTT. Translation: CASSQGLYTEAFF.

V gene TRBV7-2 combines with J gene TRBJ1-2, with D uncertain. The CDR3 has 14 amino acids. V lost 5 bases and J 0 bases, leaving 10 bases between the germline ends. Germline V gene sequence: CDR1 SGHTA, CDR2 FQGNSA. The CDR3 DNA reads TGTGCCAGCAGCATCACAGCAACTAACTATGGCTACACCTTC. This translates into CASSITATNYGYTF.

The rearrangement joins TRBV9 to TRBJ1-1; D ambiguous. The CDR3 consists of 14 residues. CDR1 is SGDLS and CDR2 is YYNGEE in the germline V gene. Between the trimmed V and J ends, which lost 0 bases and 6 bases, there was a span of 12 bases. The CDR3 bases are TGTGCCAGCAGCGTAGCGCCGGTCGTGGCTGAAGCTTTCTTT. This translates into CASSVAPVVAEAFF.

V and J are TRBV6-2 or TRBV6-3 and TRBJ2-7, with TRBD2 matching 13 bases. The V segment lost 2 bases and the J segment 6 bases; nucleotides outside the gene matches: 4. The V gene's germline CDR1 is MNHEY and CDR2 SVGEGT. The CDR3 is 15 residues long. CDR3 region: CASSYPGLAGSEQYF. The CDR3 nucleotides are TGTGCCAGCAGTTACCCGGGACTAGCGGGATCCGAGCAGTACTTC.

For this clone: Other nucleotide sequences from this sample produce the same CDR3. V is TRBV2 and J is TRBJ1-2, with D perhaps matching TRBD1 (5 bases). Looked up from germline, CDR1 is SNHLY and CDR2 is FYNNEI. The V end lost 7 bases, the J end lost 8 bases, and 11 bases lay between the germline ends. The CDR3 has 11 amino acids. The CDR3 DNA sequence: TGTGCCAGCATCTCCGGGGGGGGCTACACCTTC. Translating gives CASISGGGYTF.

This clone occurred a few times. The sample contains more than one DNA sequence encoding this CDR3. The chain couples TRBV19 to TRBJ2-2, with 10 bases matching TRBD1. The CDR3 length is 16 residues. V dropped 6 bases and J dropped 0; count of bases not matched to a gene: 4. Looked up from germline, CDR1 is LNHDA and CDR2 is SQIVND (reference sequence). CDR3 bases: TGTGCCAGTAGACCAGGACAGGGGGCGAACACCGGGGAGCTGTTTTTT. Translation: CASRPGQGANTGELFF.

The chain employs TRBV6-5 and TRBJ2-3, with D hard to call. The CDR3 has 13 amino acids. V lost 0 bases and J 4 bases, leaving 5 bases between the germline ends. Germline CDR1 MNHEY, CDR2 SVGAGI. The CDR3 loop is CASSYSSSDTQYF. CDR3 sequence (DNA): TGTGCCAGCAGTTACTCGTCCTCAGATACGCAGTATTTT.

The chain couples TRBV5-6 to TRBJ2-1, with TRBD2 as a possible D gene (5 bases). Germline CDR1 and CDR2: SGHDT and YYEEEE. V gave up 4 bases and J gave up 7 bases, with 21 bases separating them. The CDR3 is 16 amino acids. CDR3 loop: CASSALGGPVSNEQFF. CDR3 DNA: TGTGCCAGCAGCGCCCTGGGCGGGCCAGTGTCAAATGAGCAGTTCTTC.

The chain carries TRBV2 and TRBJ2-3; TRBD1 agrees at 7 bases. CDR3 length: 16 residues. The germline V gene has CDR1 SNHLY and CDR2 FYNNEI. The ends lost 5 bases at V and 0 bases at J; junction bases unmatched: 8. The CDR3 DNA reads TGTGCCAGCAGTTACGCAGGGGGTCAAAGCACAGATACGCAGTATTTT. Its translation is CASSYAGGQSTDTQYF.

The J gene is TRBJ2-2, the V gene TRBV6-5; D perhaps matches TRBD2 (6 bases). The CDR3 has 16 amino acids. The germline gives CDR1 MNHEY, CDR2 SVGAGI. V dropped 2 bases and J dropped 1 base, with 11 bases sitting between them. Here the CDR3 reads CASSYLGTLNTGELFF. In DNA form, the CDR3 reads TGTGCCAGCAGTTACCTCGGGACTTTGAACACCGGGGAGCTGTTTTTT.

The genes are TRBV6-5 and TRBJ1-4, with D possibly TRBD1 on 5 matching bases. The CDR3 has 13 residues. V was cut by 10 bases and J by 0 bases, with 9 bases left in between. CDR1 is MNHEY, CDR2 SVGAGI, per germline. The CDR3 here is CAIQGSTNEKLFF. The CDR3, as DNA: TGTGCCATCCAGGGCTCAACTAATGAAAAACTGTTTTTT.

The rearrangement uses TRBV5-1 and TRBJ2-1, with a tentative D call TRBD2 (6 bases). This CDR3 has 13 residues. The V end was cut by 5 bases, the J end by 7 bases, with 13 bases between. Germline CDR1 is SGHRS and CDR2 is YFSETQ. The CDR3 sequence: CASRPGVGNEQFF. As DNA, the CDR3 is TGCGCCAGCAGGCCGGGAGTGGGGAATGAGCAGTTCTTC.